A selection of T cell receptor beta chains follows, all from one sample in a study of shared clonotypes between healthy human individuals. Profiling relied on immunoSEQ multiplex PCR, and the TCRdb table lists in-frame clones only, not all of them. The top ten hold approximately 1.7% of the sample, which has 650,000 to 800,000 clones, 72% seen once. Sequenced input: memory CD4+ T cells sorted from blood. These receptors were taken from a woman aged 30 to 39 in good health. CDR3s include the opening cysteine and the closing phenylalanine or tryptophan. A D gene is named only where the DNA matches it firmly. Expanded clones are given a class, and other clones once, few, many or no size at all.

CASSSTDTQYF TGCGCCAGCAGCTCCACAGATACGCAGTATTTT NA 11 TRBV5-1 NA TRBJ2-3
CASRYGSGNYNEQFF TGTGCCAGCAGATACGGGAGCGGCAACTACAATGAGCAGTTCTTC few 15 TRBV28 NA TRBJ2-1
CASGLVLGDRTEAFF TGTGCTAGTGGTTTGGTACTGGGGGATAGGACTGAAGCTTTCTTT NA 15 TRBV12-5 NA TRBJ1-1
CASSPLTGAGEKLFF TGTGCCAGCAGCCCACTGACAGGGGCGGGGGAAAAACTGTTTTTT NA 15 TRBV11-2 TRBD1 TRBJ1-4
CASSKSCRGYEQFF TGTGCCAGCAGCAAATCTTGCCGTGGCTATGAGCAGTTCTTC few 14 TRBV21-1 NA TRBJ2-1
CASSQALPSGRINEQFF TGTGCCAGCAGCCAAGCCCTCCCTAGCGGGAGAATCAATGAGCAGTTCTTC many 17 TRBV14 TRBD2 TRBJ2-1
CASSLEGEQYF TGTGCCAGCAGTTTGGAGGGGGAGCAGTACTTC NA 11 TRBV6-6 NA TRBJ2-7
CASSYSGGRAPNIQYF TGTGCCAGCAGTTACTCTGGCGGGAGGGCCCCCAACATTCAGTACTTC NA 16 TRBV6-5 TRBD2 TRBJ2-4
CASSPSGTTQAYTF TGTGCCAGCTCACCCTCCGGAACCACACAGGCCTACACCTTC NA 14 TRBV18 NA TRBJ1-2
CASSYYQETQYF TGCGCCAGCAGCTATTACCAAGAGACCCAGTACTTC NA 12 TRBV5-1 NA TRBJ2-5
CASSRVALASGELFF TGTGCCAGTAGCAGGGTCGCACTAGCGAGCGGGGAGCTGTTTTTT few 15 TRBV7-2 TRBD2 TRBJ2-2
CASRGRSRETQYF TGTGCCAGCAGGGGCAGGTCAAGAGAGACCCAGTACTTC NA 13 TRBV6-5 NA TRBJ2-5
CASSQKEDSGSETQYF TGTGCCAGCAGCCAAAAGGAAGATTCGGGGTCTGAGACCCAGTACTTC many 16 TRBV4-2 NA TRBJ2-5
CASSLVGSEGYNEQFF TGTGCCAGCAGCTTGGTGGGTTCCGAAGGTTACAATGAGCAGTTCTTC NA 16 TRBV5-6 NA TRBJ2-1
CASSSGAGGGAFF TGTGCCAGCAGTTCCGGCGCTGGGGGTGGAGCTTTCTTT NA 13 TRBV28 NA TRBJ1-1
CASSPDRVGGYTF TGTGCCAGCAGCCCAGACAGGGTGGGTGGCTACACCTTC NA 13 TRBV6-6 TRBD1 TRBJ1-2
CASRRRGATNEKLFF TGCGCCAGCAGGCGAAGGGGTGCAACTAATGAAAAACTGTTTTTT NA 15 TRBV4-1 NA TRBJ1-4
CASSYKGAGAYEQYF TGTGCCAGCAGTTACAAAGGCGCAGGAGCCTACGAGCAGTACTTC few 15 TRBV6-5 NA TRBJ2-7
CASSLMSRDEKLFF TGCGCCAGCAGCTTAATGTCCAGGGATGAAAAACTGTTTTTT few 14 TRBV5-1 NA TRBJ1-4
CASLGLMGDTQYF TGTGCCAGCCTGGGACTTATGGGAGATACGCAGTATTTT once 13 TRBV7-9 NA TRBJ2-3
CASRASGTYNEQFF TGTGCCAGCAGGGCTAGCGGGACGTACAATGAGCAGTTCTTC NA 14 TRBV25-1 TRBD2 TRBJ2-1
CASSLTGYYEKLFF TGTGCCAGCAGTTTGACAGGGTATTACGAAAAACTGTTTTTT NA 14 TRBV28 TRBD1 TRBJ1-4
CASVRLAGGPDTQYF TGTGCCAGCGTTCGACTAGCGGGAGGGCCAGATACGCAGTATTTT NA 15 TRBV2 TRBD2 TRBJ2-3
CASSPGEISTEAFF TGTGCCAGCAGCCCTGGCGAGATTAGCACTGAAGCTTTCTTT NA 14 TRBV7-2 NA TRBJ1-1
CASSLARVLRTDTQYF TGTGCCAGCAGCTTAGCTAGGGTCCTCCGCACAGATACGCAGTATTTT NA 16 TRBV7-2 NA TRBJ2-3
CASSPRPEGNIQYF TGTGCCAGCAGCCCCCGACCCGAGGGAAACATTCAGTACTTC NA 14 TRBV5-4 NA TRBJ2-4
CASNPEGRGEKLFF TGTGCCAGCAACCCGGAGGGGCGGGGTGAAAAACTGTTTTTT NA 14 TRBV2 NA TRBJ1-4
CASSSKGRGNIQYF TGTGCCAGCAGTTCAAAGGGCAGGGGTAACATTCAGTACTTC NA 14 TRBV28 NA TRBJ2-4
CASSFKRAVTDTQYF TGTGCCAGCAGCTTTAAGCGGGCGGTCACAGATACGCAGTATTTT NA 15 TRBV11-2 NA TRBJ2-3
CASNTNQPQHF TGTGCCAGCAATACAAATCAGCCCCAGCATTTT NA 11 TRBV28 NA TRBJ1-5
CASSPSARGGTGVQETQYF TGTGCCAGCAGCCCTTCGGCCCGGGGAGGTACGGGGGTCCAAGAGACCCAGTACTTC many 19 TRBV7-8 NA TRBJ2-5
CASSDYPPGQSSYEQYF TGTGCCAGCAGTGACTACCCTCCGGGACAGAGCTCCTACGAGCAGTACTTC NA 17 TRBV6-1 TRBD1 TRBJ2-7
CASTPTGTGIYEQYF TGCGCCAGCACCCCGACCGGGACCGGGATCTACGAGCAGTACTTC NA 15 TRBV5-1 NA TRBJ2-7
CSVTDFGLAGDEQYF TGCAGCGTCACGGATTTTGGACTAGCGGGAGATGAGCAGTACTTC few 15 TRBV29-1 TRBD2 TRBJ2-7
CASSQESLRGRGTEAFF TGCGCCAGCAGCCAAGAGTCCCTCAGGGGGCGCGGGACTGAAGCTTTCTTT NA 17 TRBV4-1 TRBD1 TRBJ1-1
CASSEDGVTSYEQYF TGTGCCAGCAGTGAAGATGGGGTGACCTCCTACGAGCAGTACTTC NA 15 TRBV6-1 NA TRBJ2-7
CASSVDPGGGTDTQYF TGTGCCAGCAGCGTGGACCCGGGAGGGGGCACAGATACGCAGTATTTT NA 16 TRBV9 TRBD2 TRBJ2-3
CASNPRASGTYEQYF TGCGCCAGCAACCCTCGGGCTAGCGGGACCTACGAGCAGTACTTC few 15 TRBV10-2 TRBD2 TRBJ2-7
CASSPRMTPEKLFF TGTGCCAGCTCCCCCCGGATGACACCTGAAAAACTGTTTTTT NA 14 TRBV6-5 NA TRBJ1-4
CASRRDRDVGQPQHF TGTGCCAGTAGAAGGGACAGGGATGTCGGTCAGCCCCAGCATTTT NA 15 TRBV19 TRBD1 TRBJ1-5
CASSLGIASGEQFF TGTGCCAGCAGCTTAGGGATAGCGAGTGGGGAGCAGTTCTTC NA 14 TRBV7-2 NA TRBJ2-1
CASSIEALAGVNEQFF TGTGCCAGCAGCATAGAGGCCCTAGCGGGAGTAAATGAGCAGTTCTTC few 16 TRBV7-2 TRBD2 TRBJ2-1
CASSLGHPGTDTQYF TGTGCCAGCAGTCTCGGGCATCCAGGCACAGATACGCAGTATTTT NA 15 TRBV7-2 NA TRBJ2-3
CAGGYSGANVLTF TGTGCCGGGGGGTATTCTGGGGCCAACGTCCTGACTTTC many 13 TRBV2 NA TRBJ2-6
CASGLVLGQERLNTEAFF TGTGCTAGTGGTTTGGTACTTGGGCAGGAACGTTTGAACACTGAAGCTTTCTTT NA 18 TRBV12-5 NA TRBJ1-1
CASAAPRQVRRNTEAFF TGTGCCAGCGCCGCCCCCAGACAGGTCCGACGGAACACTGAAGCTTTCTTT NA 17 TRBV19 NA TRBJ1-1
CASSLGQESYEQYF TGTGCCAGCTCCTTGGGACAGGAAAGCTACGAGCAGTACTTC NA 14 TRBV18 TRBD1 TRBJ2-7
CASSDSLRGYEQYF TGTGCCAGCAGTGACTCGTTGCGTGGCTACGAGCAGTACTTC NA 14 TRBV2 NA TRBJ2-7
CATSRDPGASEKLFF TGTGCCACCAGCAGAGATCCAGGGGCGAGTGAAAAACTGTTTTTT NA 15 TRBV15 NA TRBJ1-4
CASRYRAGGGDEQFF TGTGCCAGCAGGTACAGGGCTGGTGGTGGCGATGAGCAGTTCTTC NA 15 TRBV6-6 NA TRBJ2-1
CASSKVPGSCGYTF TGTGCCAGCAGCAAAGTTCCAGGATCCTGTGGCTACACCTTC NA 14 TRBV21-1 NA TRBJ1-2
CASSSSGYTEAFF TGTGCCAGCAGCTCCTCAGGGTACACTGAAGCTTTCTTT NA 13 TRBV7-2 NA TRBJ1-1
CASSFTTANTEAFF TGCGCCAGCAGCTTCACGACAGCGAACACTGAAGCTTTCTTT NA 14 TRBV5-1 NA TRBJ1-1
CAIRLGDGETQYF TGTGCCATCAGACTAGGCGACGGGGAGACCCAGTACTTC NA 13 TRBV10-3 NA TRBJ2-5